This T cell receptor beta chain appears in the sequencing data of a study of shared clonotypes between healthy human individuals. TCRdb keeps only in-frame clones here, not all; method: immunoSEQ multiplex PCR. The table has a few hundred thousand clones, more than 95% seen once; the top ten hold 0.057%. V shed 6 bases and J shed 5 bases, with 13 bases lying between them. CDR3 length: 13 residues. Per the germline V gene, CDR1 is SEHNR and CDR2 is FQNEAQ (reference sequence). Only Caucasian adults living in Nashville, Tennessee made up the donor group. The investigators split CD4+ cells into a CD45RA+ naive subset and a CD45RA-negative memory subset.

The chain combines TRBV7-9 with TRBJ2-5; the D is unclear. The specimen was naive CD4+ T cells sorted from blood. Described subset: CD45RA+ positively selected. The source of this sequence is a woman aged 25 to 45 in good health. The CDR3 sequence: CASRGSGWETQYF. The CDR3, as DNA: TGTGCCAGCAGAGGGTCTGGTTGGGAGACCCAGTACTTC.